This T cell receptor (beta chain) was identified in a study of blood T cell repertoires in COVID-19. CDR3 length: 11 amino acids. From germline, CDR1 is MNHEY and CDR2 SVGAGI. V was clipped by 4 bases and J by 7 bases, with 4 bases between them. Clones were sequenced by immunoSEQ multiplex PCR, and TCRdb holds only the in-frame ones, with some missing. The sample contains under 150,000 clones, 70% to 85% of which appear only once. In this sample, this clone turned up once. This clonotype was sampled from a woman of 80 years or more with acute or convalescent COVID-19. The specimen sequenced was peripheral blood. The chain combines TRBV6-5 with TRBJ2-2; D is uncertain. CDR3 in DNA: TGTGCCAGCAGTTCGTACGGGGAGCTGTTTTTT. As protein: CASSSYGELFF.